The source of this TCR beta chain is a study of CD8 T cells in ankylosing spondylitis (dated by TCRdb to about 2017). Turning to the overall study: To find TCR variants linked to disease, the study profiled T cell receptor beta repertoires in ankylosing spondylitis patients and healthy donors. The whole study cohort included over 85 healthy donors and 25 or so ankylosing spondylitis patients. Peripheral blood samples were taken, and synovial fluid was additionally collected from ankylosing spondylitis patients. Here is what the overall study found, with its caveats: Some of the motif variants had been reported before in the synovial fluid and blood of reactive arthritis patients, a finding that suggests common disease-initiation mechanisms. The disease-linked clones were reported to be significantly enriched in matched synovial fluid samples from ankylosing spondylitis patients. The disease-linked clones had a CD8+ phenotype and were found at relatively low frequencies in peripheral blood. Blood from ankylosing spondylitis patients appeared to be characterized by a TCR beta motif composed of eight highly homologous amino acid variants.

At least ten counts were recorded for this clonotype. Its antigen remains undetermined. Nothing much larger sits one base from this clone, and base qualities are not available. The run used an Illumina HiSeq 2500. TCR beta libraries were prepared by quantitative 5'-RACE with molecular barcodes. Under the source paper's analysis protocol: A new computational method, built on a probabilistic model of VDJ rearrangement, was used to identify disease-linked TCR variants. TCRdb passed the public sequencing reads through fastp at Q25 and MiXCR, retaining productive beta sequences. For every CDR3 protein sequence, its rows merge into one entry that carries the most common genes and DNA. TCRdb's processing, not the study's, gives the V and J calls here. Across this sample there are around 150,000 distinct CDR3 sequences, with approximately 10% seen only once. The ten largest clonotypes hold about 27% of the sample.

The TCR sequence derives from a male donor with ankylosing spondylitis or in good health (not recorded which). The sequencing sample was made of blood, either unsorted or a sorted T cell fraction (not recorded which).

The DNA sequence follows: TGCAGTGCTTTAGACAGGTTTTCCTATGGCTACACCTTC. Translated, this is CSALDRFSYGYTF. The chain links TRBV20-1 with TRBJ1-2; D gene: possibly TRBD1, on 6 matching bases. V lost 5 bases and J lost 4 bases; the stretch between them is 14 bases long. The CDR3, cysteine through phenylalanine, is 13 amino acids long. The DNA shown is the 39-base CDR3, in frame from base 1. The germline V gene (reference sequence) yields DFQATT for CDR1 and SNEGSKA for CDR2.